This paragraph covers one T cell receptor beta chain sequence. This specimen comes from a study of circulating and synovial CD4+ cells in juvenile arthritis. Profiled with immunoSEQ multiplex PCR; TCRdb holds only in-frame clones, not every one. Of about 32,000 clones detected, 93% appear once; the ten largest clones hold approximately 2.9%. Per germline, CDR1 WNHNN and CDR2 SYGVQD (reference sequence). The CDR3 loop spans 15 amino acids. V lost 2 bases to trimming and J lost 3 bases; unmatched junction nucleotides: 3. The sequenced sample consisted of CD4+ T cells from blood. This chain links TRBV10-1 with TRBJ2-3; 9 bases fit TRBD2. This TCR was sampled from a human donor with juvenile idiopathic arthritis. In nucleotides, the CDR3 is TGCGCCAGCAGTGAGGGACTAGCGCAGACAGATACGCAGTATTTT. Its translation is CASSEGLAQTDTQYF.